This entry describes one T cell receptor beta chain. What this receptor recognizes is not known. The input lacks base qualities; no much larger clone sits a single base away. Libraries were constructed by the immunoSEQ multiplex PCR assay. The original methods were these. To diagnose cytomegalovirus status from the catalog of TCR beta chain sequences, a statistical classification framework was built. In its TCRdb copy, this immuneACCESS table keeps in-frame sequences only and misses some clones. Where compared with another copy, unresolved V genes explain less than half of these, and the others have no known cause. From that table come the V and J calls and clone size; the DNA was used to work out D and trimming. For this sample the table gives about 78,000 clones, of which 90% to 97% were detected only once. The biggest ten clones account for 1.6% of the sample. This specimen comes from a study of cytomegalovirus exposure and HLA in healthy donors (dated by TCRdb to 2016 to 2017). A note on the overall study: According to a later analysis, the 120 or so validation repertoires were produced on the same platform as the 680 or so repertoires of the first cohort. To predict cytomegalovirus infection status, the study combined high-throughput TCR immunosequencing, statistical association of individual TCRs with disease status, and machine learning. Along with the approximately 700-subject first cohort, a separate validation cohort of 120 different subjects was used. The study aimed to test whether cataloging public T cell receptors could reveal signatures of past pathogen exposure. Findings and caveats that apply to the study as a whole: In the study, approximately 150 TCR beta chains were listed as associated with cytomegalovirus. Across donors, most TCR sequences were observed very rarely, whereas some public TCRs were present in many individuals. In vitro tests confirmed that three of the cytomegalovirus-associated TCR beta chains recognize cytomegalovirus antigens. The classifier was reported to diagnose cytomegalovirus status with high specificity and sensitivity in both the original and validation cohorts. The authors suggested that the approach could potentially be generalized to other disease states and immunological phenotypes. A later analysis found that TCRs clustered in the first cohort also tended to co-occur in the 95 to 150 validation repertoires, with approximately 95% of cluster scores above 0. The validation cohort had no HLA typing available for a later analysis, so co-occurrence within that cohort was assessed over all 120 repertoires.

Separate from the approximately 730-subject first cohort, the validation cohort of roughly 110 subjects was the group to which the donors belonged. The CDR3 runs 16 amino acids, cysteine and phenylalanine included. Of the read, only the CDR3 DNA is kept; its 48 bases are in frame from base 1. Reading the germline V gene gives CDR1 SGHRS and CDR2 YFSETQ. V and J are trimmed by 4 bases and 8 bases, and the gene matches miss 8 bases of the junction. The TCR was taken from a man between 18 and 35 years old in good health and CMV-seropositive. Recombination joined TRBV5-1 with TRBJ2-1, with 14 bases matching TRBD2. The sequenced sample was PBMCs. The DNA sequence reads TGCGCCAGCAGCCTAGGACTAGCGGGAGGTTTCGATGAGCAGTTCTTC. This translates into CASSLGLAGGFDEQFF.